The rows below give T cell receptor beta chains drawn from one sample of a study of T-cell reconstitution after alpha-beta-depleted transplantation in children. TCRdb fed the PCR reads into MiXCR, producing one record per CDR3 protein. The top ten clones hold 28% of a sample with roughly 200,000 distinct CDR3 sequences, roughly 11% of them seen once. The sequenced sample was PBMCs, obtained before TCRalphabeta/CD19-depleted stem cell transplant. The origin of the receptors is a child less than two years old with acute myeloid leukemia, due to receive a stem cell transplant. CDR3s include the opening cysteine and the closing phenylalanine or tryptophan. Each record gives: D gene, clone size, V gene, J gene, CDR3 DNA, CDR3 protein. D genes are given only for firm matches. Not all rows give a size; the values are once, few, many and, for expanded clones, a class.

D gene: .
clone size: many
V gene: TRBV20-1
J gene: TRBJ1-1
CDR3 DNA: TGCAGTGCTAGAGTGGGGGCGCAGGGTTTGGCTGAAGCTTTCTTT
CDR3 protein: CSARVGAQGLAEAFF

D gene: .
clone size: many
V gene: TRBV12-3/TRBV12-4
J gene: TRBJ2-5
CDR3 DNA: TGTGCCAGCACTGGTAGGAGTGCGGGAGAGACCCAGTACTTC
CDR3 protein: CASTGRSAGETQYF

D gene: .
clone size: many
V gene: TRBV7-2
J gene: TRBJ2-5
CDR3 DNA: TGTGCCAGCAGCTCGGGTTCGCAAGAGACCCAGTACTTC
CDR3 protein: CASSSGSQETQYF

D gene: .
clone size: many
V gene: TRBV20-1
J gene: TRBJ2-2
CDR3 DNA: TGCAGTGCTAGACGCGACGGCAGCACCGGGGAGCTGTTTTTT
CDR3 protein: CSARRDGSTGELFF

D gene: .
clone size: few
V gene: TRBV4-2
J gene: TRBJ2-1
CDR3 DNA: TGTGCCAGCAGCGGGCAGGGAGACAATGAGCAGTTCTTC
CDR3 protein: CASSGQGDNEQFF

D gene: .
clone size: many
V gene: TRBV28
J gene: TRBJ1-3
CDR3 DNA: TGTGCCAGCACTCAGGGACACGGAAACACCATATATTTT
CDR3 protein: CASTQGHGNTIYF

D gene: .
clone size: many
V gene: TRBV12-3/TRBV12-4
J gene: TRBJ2-7
CDR3 DNA: TGTGCCAGCAAGAAAAACAGGGAGTCGATTGAGCAGTACTTC
CDR3 protein: CASKKNRESIEQYF

D gene: .
clone size: .
V gene: TRBV6-1
J gene: TRBJ2-7
CDR3 DNA: TGTGCCAGCAGCCATAGACAGGCGATGAACTACGAGCAGTACTTC
CDR3 protein: CASSHRQAMNYEQYF

D gene: TRBD1
clone size: many
V gene: TRBV12-3/TRBV12-4
J gene: TRBJ2-3
CDR3 DNA: TGTGCCAGCAGGACCTACCGGGACAGGGGCGCAGATACGCAGTATTTT
CDR3 protein: CASRTYRDRGADTQYF

D gene: .
clone size: many
V gene: TRBV5-1
J gene: TRBJ2-1
CDR3 DNA: TGCGCCAGCAGCTTGTTGGCAGCCCTGAGCTCCTACAATGAGCAGTTCTTC
CDR3 protein: CASSLLAALSSYNEQFF

D gene: .
clone size: many
V gene: TRBV20-1
J gene: TRBJ2-1
CDR3 DNA: TGCAGTGCTTTAGCGGTTACAATCGACAATGAGCAGTTCTTC
CDR3 protein: CSALAVTIDNEQFF

D gene: .
clone size: many
V gene: TRBV28
J gene: TRBJ2-1
CDR3 DNA: TGTGCCAGCAGTTTTTATCTGACTCCCCGTACTTTCTTCCAGTTCTTC
CDR3 protein: CASSFYLTPRTFFQFF

D gene: .
clone size: many
V gene: TRBV3-1
J gene: TRBJ1-5
CDR3 DNA: TGTGCCAGCAGCCAAGGCCCGGGGCAGCCCCAGCATTTT
CDR3 protein: CASSQGPGQPQHF

D gene: .
clone size: .
V gene: TRBV18
J gene: TRBJ1-1
CDR3 DNA: TGTGCCAGCTCAGCTTCAGCGGCGAACACTGAAGCTTTCTTT
CDR3 protein: CASSASAANTEAFF

D gene: .
clone size: .
V gene: TRBV10-3
J gene: TRBJ1-3
CDR3 DNA: TGTGCCATCAGACAGGGAGGGGACACCATATATTTT
CDR3 protein: CAIRQGGDTIYF

D gene: TRBD1
clone size: few
V gene: TRBV12-3/TRBV12-4
J gene: TRBJ2-2
CDR3 DNA: TGTGCCGGGCAAGCAGGGGGAAGGGGCACCGGGGAGCTGTTTTTT
CDR3 protein: CAGQAGGRGTGELFF

D gene: .
clone size: many
V gene: TRBV7-2
J gene: TRBJ1-4
CDR3 DNA: TGTGCCAGCAGCTTTAATGAAAAACTGTTTTTT
CDR3 protein: CASSFNEKLFF

D gene: .
clone size: many
V gene: TRBV5-1
J gene: TRBJ2-1
CDR3 DNA: TGCGCCAGCAGCTTAGGTAGCGGACTCTACAATGAGCAGTTCTTC
CDR3 protein: CASSLGSGLYNEQFF

D gene: .
clone size: few
V gene: TRBV2
J gene: TRBJ2-7
CDR3 DNA: TGTGCCACCCGAACAGGTGGAGGGACCCACGAGCAGTACTTC
CDR3 protein: CATRTGGGTHEQYF

D gene: .
clone size: many
V gene: TRBV20-1
J gene: TRBJ1-1
CDR3 DNA: TGCAGTGCTAGAGATCCCTATAGGGGGGGCACTGAAGCTTTCTTT
CDR3 protein: CSARDPYRGGTEAFF

D gene: TRBD1
clone size: many
V gene: TRBV29-1
J gene: TRBJ1-2
CDR3 DNA: TGCAGCGCCGACAGGGACTATGGCTACACCTTC
CDR3 protein: CSADRDYGYTF

D gene: .
clone size: .
V gene: TRBV6-5
J gene: TRBJ2-2
CDR3 DNA: TGTGCCAGCAGTTACTGGAGACTAAACACCGGGGAGCTGTTTTTT
CDR3 protein: CASSYWRLNTGELFF

D gene: .
clone size: once
V gene: TRBV7-9
J gene: TRBJ1-4
CDR3 DNA: TGTGCCAGCAGCCGCGGGGGGTCTAATGAAAAACTGTTTTTT
CDR3 protein: CASSRGGSNEKLFF

D gene: .
clone size: few
V gene: TRBV20-1
J gene: TRBJ1-2
CDR3 DNA: TGCAGTGCTGAGCGGTTAAGGGGTGGCTACACCTTC
CDR3 protein: CSAERLRGGYTF

D gene: .
clone size: many
V gene: TRBV20-1
J gene: TRBJ1-1
CDR3 DNA: TGCAGTGCTAGTTTCCTGAGGGGGACTGAAGCTTTCTTT
CDR3 protein: CSASFLRGTEAFF

D gene: .
clone size: .
V gene: TRBV28
J gene: TRBJ2-7
CDR3 DNA: TGTGCCAGCAGGAGGTTCTACGAGCAGTACTTC
CDR3 protein: CASRRFYEQYF

D gene: .
clone size: .
V gene: TRBV7-6
J gene: TRBJ2-7
CDR3 DNA: TGTGCCAGCAGCTTAGCGTATGAGGCGGGGTACGAGCAGTACTTC
CDR3 protein: CASSLAYEAGYEQYF

D gene: .
clone size: many
V gene: TRBV20-1
J gene: TRBJ2-3
CDR3 DNA: TGCAGTGCCCTAGCCTATACGCAGTATTTT
CDR3 protein: CSALAYTQYF

D gene: .
clone size: many
V gene: TRBV6-1
J gene: TRBJ2-1
CDR3 DNA: TGTGCCAGCAGTCGAGACAGGCTCTTTTTATCGAATGAGCAGTTCTTC
CDR3 protein: CASSRDRLFLSNEQFF